This TCR beta chain stems from a study of metastatic and nonmetastatic thyroid tumors. Study overall: Where malignant and benign thyroid patients were concerned, repertoires were compared across blood and tumor or nodule tissue.

Patients had received no treatment of any kind before thyroid surgery. Study-wide results and limits: As reported, TCR beta diversity in blood and tumor was significantly higher in malignant thyroid tumors than in benign nodules.

About this clone: No antigen is known for it.

The ends lost 5 bases at V and 10 bases at J; junction bases unmatched: 10. This CDR3 has 14 amino acids. CDR1 is GTSNPN and CDR2 is SVGIG in the germline V gene (reference sequence). In the original processing: A classifier for distant metastasis in papillary thyroid cancer was constructed using CDR3 differences observed across clinicopathological groups. Through MiXCR, TCRdb re-clonotyped the PCR reads. Clone size and V and J calls follow TCRdb, not the original study. Here the sample spans 20,000 to 30,000 clones, 10% to 15% being singletons. The chain uses TRBV30 and TRBJ1-6; 8 bases fit TRBD1. The receptor comes from a female donor with papillary thyroid cancer or a benign thyroid nodule (not recorded which). Some clones in this sample may be carry-over from other donors' samples. The source material was blood. CDR3 coding DNA: TGTGCCTGGTCCGGTGGACAGGGACGGTCACCCCTCCACTTT. This gives the protein CAWSGGQGRSPLHF.